The 18 T cell receptor beta chains below all came from one sample that was sequenced in a study of cytotoxic CD8 clonotypes in ibrutinib-treated CLL. Some clones are missing from TCRdb's copy, which holds only in-frame ones; the method was immunoSEQ multiplex PCR. The sample has approximately 300,000 clones, roughly 79% seen once. The sequenced sample was PBMCs, obtained before ibrutinib treatment. The receptors come from a human donor with chronic lymphocytic leukemia.

By sample fraction, this clone is medium-sized. The genes are TRBV4-1 and TRBJ2-7; TRBD2 agrees at 7 bases. The CDR3 covers 14 residues. Trimming cost V 4 bases and J 2 bases; bases outside gene matches: 5. Germline V CDR1 and CDR2: MGHRA, YSYEKL. In DNA form, the CDR3 reads TGCGCCAGCAGCCGGGGGGAGGGAACCTACGAGCAGTACTTC. Translating it yields CASSRGEGTYEQYF.

V is TRBV27 and J is TRBJ1-1, with 7 bases matching TRBD1. Trimming removed 7 bases from V and 1 base from J; junction bases left unmatched: 9. The germline gives CDR1 MNHEY, CDR2 SMNVEV (reference sequence). The CDR3 runs 15 residues. The CDR3 nucleotides read TGTGCCAGCAACAGGGGCCCATGGTCGAACACTGAAGCTTTCTTT. Protein: CASNRGPWSNTEAFF.

A remark on this clone: One junction end disagrees with the germline gene, perhaps due to a read error. This chain connects TRBV15 to TRBJ2-5; TRBD2 aligns across 11 bases. The CDR3 length is 14 residues. Per germline, CDR1 LNHNV and CDR2 YYDKDF (reference sequence). CDR3: CATSGSGASGGWHF. In nucleotides, the CDR3 is TGTGCCACCAGCGGATCTGGGGCTAGCGGGGGGTGGCACTTC.

A few counts support this clone. The rearrangement joins TRBV6-5 to TRBJ2-5; no firm D call. Germline V gene lookup returns CDR1 MNHEY and CDR2 SVGAGI. Trimming removed 4 bases at V and 4 bases at J, with 7 bases between. The CDR3 runs 12 residues. This chain's CDR3 is CASSSLGETQYF. Written as DNA, the CDR3 is TGTGCCAGCAGTTCCCTTGGAGAGACCCAGTACTTC.

V and J are TRBV7-6 and TRBJ2-1; 10 nucleotides line up with TRBD2. The CDR3 consists of 15 residues. CDR1 and CDR2 from the germline V gene are SGHVS and FNYEAQ. V shed 5 bases and J 4 bases; nucleotides not matched to a gene: 5. The CDR3 coding sequence is TGTGCCAGCAGCCCCGGGACTAGCGTTTACAATGAGCAGTTCTTC. Protein: CASSPGTSVYNEQFF.

V and J are TRBV9 and TRBJ2-3; the D gene is possibly TRBD2 (6 bases). Trimming removed 0 bases at V and 0 bases at J, with 11 bases between. CDR3 size: 16 residues. Germline loops: CDR1 SGDLS, CDR2 YYNGEE. The CDR3 loop reads CASSVGLSGSTDTQYF. The DNA of the CDR3 is TGTGCCAGCAGCGTAGGTCTTAGCGGAAGCACAGATACGCAGTATTTT.

The CDR3 DNA is TGTGCCAGCAGTTACCTGGGGGCCTCGTTACTGTACTTC. Translation gives CASSYLGASLLYF. The genes are TRBV6-5 and TRBJ2-7, with D tentatively TRBD1 (6 bases). The germline CDR1 and CDR2 sequences are MNHEY and SVGAGI. The CDR3 has 13 residues. V lost 2 bases and J 12 bases, leaving 17 bases between the germline ends.

Regarding this clone: Other DNA sequences from this sample encode an identical CDR3 as well. The chain recombines TRBV18 with TRBJ2-5; 8 bases line up with TRBD1. With 2 bases clipped from V and 1 base from J, the junction kept 0 bases outside the gene matches. Per germline, CDR1 KGHSH and CDR2 LQKENI. The CDR3 has 14 residues. This CDR3 reads CASSPGTGQETQYF. For the CDR3, the DNA is TGTGCCAGCTCACCAGGGACAGGCCAAGAGACCCAGTACTTC.

The chain is built from TRBV30 and TRBJ2-1; D might be TRBD2 (6 bases). The V gene's germline CDR1 is GTSNPN and CDR2 SVGIG (reference sequence). This CDR3 has 12 residues. Trimming left V 5 bases short and J 4 bases short, with 9 bases between. DNA for the CDR3: TGTGCCTGGGGAGGGAATTACAATGAGCAGTTCTTC. Residues: CAWGGNYNEQFF.

The chain employs TRBV4-2 and TRBJ2-1; D remains unclear. The CDR3 spans 12 residues. The V gene lost 1 base and the J gene lost 11 bases, with 9 bases spanning the gap. CDR1 LGHNA and CDR2 YNFKEQ come from the germline V gene. The CDR3 protein is CASSQGTPKQFF. The CDR3, as DNA: TGTGCCAGCAGCCAAGGAACCCCGAAGCAGTTCTTC.

The V call is TRBV19, the J call TRBJ2-1; 13 bases fit TRBD2. V gave up 2 bases and J gave up 10 bases; unmatched junction bases: 8. Germline values: CDR1 LNHDA, CDR2 SQIVND (reference sequence). The CDR3 is 16 residues long. As DNA, the CDR3 is TGTGCCAGTAGTATAATTGGGACTAGCGGGATTCGGGAGCAGTTCTTC. This translates into CASSIIGTSGIREQFF.

In its sample, this clone was seen once. The V gene is TRBV25-1, the J gene TRBJ1-2; 8 nucleotides match TRBD1. Germline values: CDR1 MGHDK, CDR2 SYGVNS. The ends lost 6 bases at V and 8 bases at J; junction bases unmatched: 8. The CDR3 is 13 amino acids. The CDR3 reads CASRTGASSGYTF. CDR3 DNA sequence: TGTGCCAGCAGGACAGGGGCCTCCTCGGGCTACACCTTC.

This clone was detected a few times. The chain carries TRBV27 and TRBJ2-1, with 9 bases aligning to TRBD1. The CDR3 runs to 12 residues. Trimming took 5 bases from V and 15 from J; bases not matched to a gene: 8. Germline-derived CDR1 and CDR2 are MNHEY and SMNVEV (reference sequence). CDR3 region: CASSAGTGLRFF. The CDR3 DNA sequence: TGTGCCAGCAGTGCCGGGACAGGGTTGCGGTTCTTC.

The chain has TRBV18 and TRBJ2-7; D may be TRBD2 (5 bases). This CDR3 contains 15 residues. V was cut by 0 bases and J by 0 bases, with 9 bases left in between. Germline V lookup: CDR1 KGHSH, CDR2 LQKENI. The CDR3 region has the DNA TGTGCCAGCTCACCACCGGCGGGCAGCTCCTACGAGCAGTACTTC. Residues: CASSPPAGSSYEQYF.

This rearrangement joins TRBV7-2 to TRBJ2-5; no clear D. The CDR3 has 14 amino acids. V lost 5 bases to trimming and J lost 3 bases, with 13 bases between them. Germline lookup yields CDR1 SGHTA and CDR2 FQGNSA. CDR3 sequence (DNA): TGTGCCAGCAGCCCCCTCGGGCGGAAAGAGACCCAGTACTTC. Amino acid sequence: CASSPLGRKETQYF.

The V and J genes are TRBV25-1 and TRBJ2-7; D tentatively fits TRBD1 or TRBD2 (5 bases each). This CDR3 has 14 residues. Germline loops: CDR1 MGHDK, CDR2 SYGVNS. V lost 7 bases to trimming and J lost 12 bases, with 25 bases between them. The CDR3 coding sequence is TGTGCCAGCACCCTGGTGGGGCCAGCTGCCGGGGCGTACTTC. Translating gives CASTLVGPAAGAYF.

V gene TRBV7-9 combines with J gene TRBJ2-1, with 10 bases matching TRBD2. CDR1 and CDR2 (germline): SEHNR, FQNEAQ (reference sequence). V gave up 7 bases and J gave up 4 bases; unmatched junction bases: 10. The CDR3 totals 16 residues. As DNA, the CDR3 is TGTGCCAGCACCTTCTCCGGGACTAGCGTATACAATGAGCAGTTCTTC. It specifies CASTFSGTSVYNEQFF. The full variable domain, in which reference TRBV7-9 and TRBJ2-1 provide the parts outside the CDR3, is DTGVSQNPRHKITKRGQNVTFRCDPISEHNRLYWYRQTLGQGPEFLTYFQNEAQLEKSRLLSDRFSAERPKGSFSTLEIQRTEQGDSAMYLCASTFSGTSVYNEQFFGPGTRLTVL.

The rearrangement links TRBV7-8 to TRBJ1-5; D remains unclear. V dropped 1 base and J dropped 0 bases, with 10 bases sitting between them. Germline V gives CDR1 SGHVS, CDR2 FQNEAQ. The CDR3 contains 16 residues. The chain's CDR3 is CASSLVGGSSNQPQHF. As DNA, the CDR3 is TGTGCCAGCAGCTTAGTTGGAGGAAGTAGCAATCAGCCCCAGCATTTT.